This TCR beta chain comes out of a study of blood T cells in healthy people across ages. Combining a sample-barcoded 5' primer with a J-beta primer mix, a second PCR ran for about 7 to 12 cycles. TCRdb fed the 5' RACE reads into MiXCR, producing one record per CDR3 protein. This table holds around 400,000 distinct CDR3 sequences, approximately 51% found once. This TCR came from a man aged 55 to 70 in good health. The sequencing input was blood.

The DNA of the CDR3 is TGCGCCAGCAGCCAAGATCTTGCGGGGAACCCTACCAATGAGCAGTTCTTC. Encoded protein: CASSQDLAGNPTNEQFF. The chain couples TRBV4-3 to TRBJ2-1, with a possible D match to TRBD2 (6 bases). The CDR3 has 17 residues. Per germline, CDR1 LGHNA and CDR2 YSLEER. V gave up 0 bases and J gave up 6 bases, with 18 bases separating them.